These 22 T cell receptor beta chains came from one sample sequenced in a study of OX40 agonist ivuxolimab in advanced cancers. The repertoire was sequenced with immunoSEQ multiplex PCR; TCRdb's copy has only in-frame clones and lacks some. Among 84,000 or so clones listed, about 94% were seen once. The material sequenced was CD4+ or CD8+ T cells sorted from blood, taken in a trial of the OX40 agonist ivuxolimab. Receptors were obtained from an adult with an advanced solid tumor such as melanoma, head and neck, liver or kidney cancer.

V is TRBV11-3 and J is TRBJ2-2; D assignment may be TRBD1 or TRBD2 (5 bases each). Germline V CDR1 and CDR2: SGHNT, YENEEA. The CDR3 extends over 16 amino acids. V gave up 5 bases and J gave up 0 bases, with 13 bases separating them. The CDR3 DNA is TGTGCCAGCAGCCCACACCGGGGACCGAACACCGGGGAGCTGTTTTTT. It is translated as CASSPHRGPNTGELFF.

This chain links TRBV5-6 with TRBJ2-7; no firm D call. Deletions cut 0 bases from V and 7 bases from J, with 5 bases between. CDR1 and CDR2 (germline): SGHDT, YYEEEE. CDR3 length equals 11 residues. The DNA for the CDR3 is TGTGCCAGCAGCTTGGGGCGGGAGCAGTACTTC. It yields the protein CASSLGREQYF. The entire variable domain, with the rest obtained from reference TRBV5-6 and TRBJ2-7, is as follows: DAGVTQSPTHLIKTRGQQVTLRCSPKSGHDTVSWYQQALGQGPQFIFQYYEEEERQRGNFPDRFSGHQFPNYSSELNVNALLLGDSALYLCASSLGREQYFGPGTRLTVT.

The chain combines TRBV7-6 with TRBJ1-4; D is unresolved. V lost 1 base to trimming and J lost 4 bases, with 10 bases between them. The germline V gene encodes CDR1 SGHVS and CDR2 FNYEAQ. This CDR3 spans 15 amino acids. CDR3 sequence: CASSLVAEINEKLFF. The CDR3 DNA reads as TGTGCCAGCAGCTTAGTCGCAGAGATTAATGAAAAACTGTTTTTT.

The chain carries TRBV9 and TRBJ1-2, with 9 bases identical to TRBD1. The V segment lost 2 bases and the J segment 8 bases; nucleotides outside the gene matches: 4. Germline assignment: CDR1 SGDLS and CDR2 YYNGEE. The length of the CDR3 is 13 residues. For the CDR3, the DNA is TGTGCCAGCAGCGTTGGGACAGGGTACGGCTACACCTTC. Protein sequence: CASSVGTGYGYTF.

The rearrangement uses TRBV7-8 and TRBJ1-2; no clear D. Germline assignment: CDR1 SGHVS and CDR2 FQNEAQ. The CDR3 runs 15 residues. Trimming took 0 bases from V and 0 from J, leaving 8 bases between them. The CDR3 sequence: CASSLAASANYGYTF. DNA for the CDR3: TGTGCCAGCAGCTTAGCGGCCTCAGCTAACTATGGCTACACCTTC.

This chain joins TRBV7-3 and TRBJ1-5; a possible D gene is TRBD1 (5 bases). The length of the CDR3 is 19 residues. Trimming stripped 2 bases from V and 0 bases from J, with 20 bases between. Germline V gives CDR1 SGHTA, CDR2 FQGTGA. The CDR3 here is CASSLPPLAGADSNQPQHF. The CDR3 coding sequence is TGTGCCAGCAGCTTACCCCCCCTTGCCGGGGCAGATAGCAATCAGCCCCAGCATTTT.

The rearrangement links TRBV5-4 to TRBJ2-7; D gene unclear. CDR1 and CDR2 (germline): SGHNT, YYREEE (reference sequence). CDR3 length: 13 amino acids. V dropped 3 bases and J dropped 6 bases, with 13 bases sitting between them. CDR3 bases: TGTGCCAGCAGCTCCCCTCTTTGGGGCGAGCAGTACTTC. It is translated as CASSSPLWGEQYF. Filled out from reference TRBV5-4 and TRBJ2-7, the complete variable domain reads ETGVTQSPTHLIKTRGQQVTLRCSSQSGHNTVSWYQQALGQGPQFIFQYYREEENGRGNFPPRFSGLQFPNYSSELNVNALELDDSALYLCASSSPLWGEQYFGPGTRLTVT.

This sequence joins TRBV7-8 and TRBJ2-2, with TRBD2 identical over 14 bases. Trimming took 4 bases from V and 6 from J; bases not matched to a gene: 7. This CDR3 contains 17 residues. Germline CDR1 reads SGHVS; CDR2 reads FQNEAQ. CDR3 residues: CASSYPTSGRAPGELFF. Written as DNA, the CDR3 is TGTGCCAGCAGCTACCCGACTAGCGGGAGGGCCCCCGGGGAGCTGTTTTTT.

The chain uses TRBV6-5 and TRBJ1-2; the D is unclear. The V end was cut by 2 bases, the J end by 6 bases, with 13 bases between. Germline CDR1 is MNHEY and CDR2 is SVGAGI. The CDR3 length is 14 residues. In DNA, the CDR3 is TGTGCCAGCAGTTACACGTGGGTAGAGGATGGCTACACCTTC. Its translation: CASSYTWVEDGYTF.

V and J are TRBV5-1 and TRBJ2-2; D not certain. V lost 0 bases and J lost 4, with 13 bases in between. This CDR3 has 16 amino acids. The germline gives CDR1 SGHRS, CDR2 YFSETQ. CDR3 in DNA: TGCGCCAGCAGCTTGGCCTCAGGTTTTAGCACCGGGGAGCTGTTTTTT. Protein sequence: CASSLASGFSTGELFF.

The J gene is TRBJ2-1, the V gene TRBV5-1; 11 bases map to TRBD2. The CDR3 loop spans 15 amino acids. Germline trimming cut 2 bases from V and 8 bases from J; bases unmatched to any gene: 6. The germline CDR1 and CDR2 sequences are SGHRS and YFSETQ. CDR3 protein: CASSLLAGEGDEQFF. CDR3 nucleotides: TGCGCCAGCAGCTTACTAGCGGGAGAGGGTGATGAGCAGTTCTTC.

This rearrangement joins TRBV5-4 to TRBJ2-1, with D possibly being TRBD1 or TRBD2 (7 bases each). V was cut by 3 bases and J by 4 bases, with 11 bases left in between. CDR3 length: 14 residues. CDR1 is SGHNT and CDR2 is YYREEE in the germline V gene (reference sequence). The chain's CDR3 is CASSWGGQYNEQFF. The DNA for the CDR3 is TGTGCCAGCAGCTGGGGGGGACAGTACAATGAGCAGTTCTTC.

The genes are TRBV7-9 and TRBJ1-1; D is unclear. Germline CDR1 and CDR2: SEHNR and FQNEAQ (reference sequence). V gave up 5 bases and J gave up 1 base, with 11 bases separating them. The CDR3 consists of 14 residues. For the CDR3, the DNA is TGTGCCAGCAGCCGACTGAGGGAGAACACTGAAGCTTTCTTT. Protein sequence: CASSRLRENTEAFF. Supplemented by reference TRBV7-9 and TRBJ1-1, the full variable domain reads DTGVSQNPRHKITKRGQNVTFRCDPISEHNRLYWYRQTLGQGPEFLTYFQNEAQLEKSRLLSDRFSAERPKGSFSTLEIQRTEQGDSAMYLCASSRLRENTEAFFGQGTRLTVV.

The chain recombines TRBV11-1 with TRBJ2-3; D gene unclear. The germline gives CDR1 SGHAT, CDR2 FQDESV (reference sequence). The CDR3 covers 14 residues. Trimming stripped 8 bases from V and 2 bases from J, with 14 bases between. The CDR3 protein is CASRKVEFTDTQYF. CDR3 nucleotides: TGTGCCAGCCGGAAGGTGGAATTCACAGATACGCAGTATTTT.

The V gene is TRBV5-1, the J gene TRBJ2-1; 12 bases agree with TRBD2. CDR1 is SGHRS, CDR2 YFSETQ, per germline. There are 16 residues in the CDR3. J lost 2 bases, V lost 3 bases, and 3 bases had no gene match. The chain's CDR3 is CASSYGLAGTYNEQFF. CDR3 sequence (DNA): TGCGCCAGCAGCTACGGACTAGCGGGAACCTACAATGAGCAGTTCTTC. The variable domain in full, completed from reference TRBV5-1 and TRBJ2-1, reads KAGVTQTPRYLIKTRGQQVTLSCSPISGHRSVSWYQQTPGQGLQFLFEYFSETQRNKGNFPGRFSGRQFSNSRSEMNVSTLELGDSALYLCASSYGLAGTYNEQFFGPGTRLTVL.

The chain combines TRBV19 with TRBJ1-5; 10 bases agree with TRBD1. Germline V gene sequence: CDR1 LNHDA, CDR2 SQIVND (reference sequence). V was pared by 5 bases and J by 4 bases, with 14 bases of the junction left unmatched. The CDR3 runs to 18 residues. In nucleotides, the CDR3 is TGTGCCAGTAGTCGTCCCCTCCGGACAGGGGGACCAAATCAGCCCCAGCATTTT. As protein: CASSRPLRTGGPNQPQHF.

This clone was observed once. The chain employs TRBV30 and TRBJ1-2; 7 nucleotides line up with TRBD1. V was clipped by 5 bases and J by 5 bases; unmatched bases: 8. The germline V gene encodes CDR1 GTSNPN and CDR2 SVGIG (reference sequence). The CDR3 contains 13 residues. The CDR3 protein is CAWRRPGQYGYTF. The CDR3 DNA follows: TGTGCCTGGCGGAGACCGGGACAGTATGGCTACACCTTC.

This sequence joins TRBV29-1 and TRBJ2-4; D may match TRBD1 or TRBD2 (5 bases each). Trimming took 4 bases from V and 10 from J, leaving 11 bases between them. The length of the CDR3 is 11 residues. Germline V gives CDR1 SQVTM, CDR2 ANQGSEA. The CDR3 DNA follows: TGCAGCGTTGGAGGTGAGGGGATTCAGTACTTC. Its protein is CSVGGEGIQYF.

CDR3 DNA: TGCAGCGACCGACAGGGGTCCGACTATGGCTACACCTTC. Protein: CSDRQGSDYGYTF. This chain links TRBV29-1 with TRBJ1-2; 8 nucleotides line up with TRBD1. With V trimmed by 7 bases and J by 3 bases, 7 bases remained unmatched. This CDR3 is built from 13 residues. Germline CDR1 reads SQVTM; CDR2 reads ANQGSEA.

The chain has TRBV27 and TRBJ1-2, with D uncertain. Trimming removed 0 bases at V and 5 bases at J, with 16 bases between. CDR1 MNHEY and CDR2 SMNVEV come from the germline V gene (reference sequence). This CDR3 is built from 16 residues. CDR3 bases: TGTGCCAGCAGTTTATCTCCTTTAGGACCCATGTATGGCTACACCTTC. Protein sequence: CASSLSPLGPMYGYTF.

Here the CDR3 reads CASSIGSGREASYEQYF. CDR3 nucleotide sequence: TGTGCCAGTAGTATAGGCTCTGGCAGGGAAGCGTCCTACGAGCAGTACTTC. The V and J genes are TRBV19 and TRBJ2-7; the D gene is possibly TRBD1 (5 bases). CDR1 and CDR2 from the germline V gene are LNHDA and SQIVND (reference sequence). This CDR3 has 17 residues. V gave up 1 base and J gave up 1 base, with 17 bases separating them.

The sample holds one count of this clone. A junction end diverges from the germline sequence, so it may reflect a read error. This rearrangement joins TRBV7-7 to TRBJ1-1; D is uncertain. Germline CDR1 reads SSHAT; CDR2 reads FNYEAQ (reference sequence). This CDR3 has 13 amino acids. This CDR3 is CASSPGFNTEAFF. CDR3 nucleotide sequence: TGTGCTAGCAGCCCCGGATTTAACACTGAAGCTTTCTTT. The complete variable domain, with remaining parts taken from reference TRBV7-7 and TRBJ1-1, reads GAGVSQSPRYKVTKRGQDVTLRCDPISSHATLYWYQQALGQGPEFLTYFNYEAQPDKSGLPSDRFSAERPEGSISTLTIQRTEQRDSAMYRCASSPGFNTEAFFGQGTRLTVV.